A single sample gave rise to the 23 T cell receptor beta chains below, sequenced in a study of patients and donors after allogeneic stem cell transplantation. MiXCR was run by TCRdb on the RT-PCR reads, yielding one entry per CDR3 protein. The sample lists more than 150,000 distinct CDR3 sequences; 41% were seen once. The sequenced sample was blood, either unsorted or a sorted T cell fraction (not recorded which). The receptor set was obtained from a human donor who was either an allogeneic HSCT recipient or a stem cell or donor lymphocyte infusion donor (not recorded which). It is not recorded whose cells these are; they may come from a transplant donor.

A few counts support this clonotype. The CDR3 region is CASSPNLYGYTF. CDR3 in DNA: TGTGCCAGCAGTCCAAACCTCTATGGCTACACCTTC. The chain has TRBV6-5 and TRBJ1-2; unclear D gene. The CDR3 is 12 amino acids. The germline V and J ends were trimmed by 5 bases and 4 bases, with 8 bases remaining between them. CDR1 and CDR2 (germline): MNHEY, SVGAGI.

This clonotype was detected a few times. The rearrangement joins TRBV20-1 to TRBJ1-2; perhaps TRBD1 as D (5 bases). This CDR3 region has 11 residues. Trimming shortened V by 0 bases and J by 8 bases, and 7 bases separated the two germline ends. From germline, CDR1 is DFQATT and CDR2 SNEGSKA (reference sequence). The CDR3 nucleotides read TGCAGTGCTAGAGATGAGGGGGGCTACACCTTC. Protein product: CSARDEGGYTF.

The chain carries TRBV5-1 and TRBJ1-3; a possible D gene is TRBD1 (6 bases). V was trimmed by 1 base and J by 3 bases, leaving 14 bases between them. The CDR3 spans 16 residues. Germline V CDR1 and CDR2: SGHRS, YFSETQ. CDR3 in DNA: TGCGCCAGCAGCTTGACCTCGACAGGCTTTGGAAACACCATATATTTT. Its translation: CASSLTSTGFGNTIYF.

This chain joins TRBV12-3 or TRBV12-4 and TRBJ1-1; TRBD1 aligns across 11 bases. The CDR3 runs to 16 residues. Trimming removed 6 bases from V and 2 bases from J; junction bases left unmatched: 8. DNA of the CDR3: TGTGCCAGCAGAAAAACGGGACAGGGGGGAAACACTGAAGCTTTCTTT. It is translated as CASRKTGQGGNTEAFF.

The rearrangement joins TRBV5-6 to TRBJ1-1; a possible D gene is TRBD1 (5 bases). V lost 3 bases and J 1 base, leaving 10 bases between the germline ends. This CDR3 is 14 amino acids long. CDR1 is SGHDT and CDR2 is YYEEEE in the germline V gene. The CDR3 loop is CASSWDGGNTEAFF. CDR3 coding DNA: TGTGCCAGCAGCTGGGACGGGGGGAACACTGAAGCTTTCTTT.

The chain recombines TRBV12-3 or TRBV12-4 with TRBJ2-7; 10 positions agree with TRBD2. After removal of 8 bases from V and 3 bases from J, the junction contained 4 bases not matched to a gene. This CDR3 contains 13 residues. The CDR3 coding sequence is TGTGCCAGCGTTTCTAGCGGGAGCTACGAGCAGTACTTC. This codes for CASVSSGSYEQYF.

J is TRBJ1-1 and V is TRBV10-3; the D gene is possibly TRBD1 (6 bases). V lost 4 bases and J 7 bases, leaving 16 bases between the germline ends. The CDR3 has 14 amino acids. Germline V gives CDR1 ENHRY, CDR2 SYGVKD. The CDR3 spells CAISGTGFFLEAFF. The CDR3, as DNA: TGTGCCATCAGTGGCACAGGGTTTTTCCTTGAAGCTTTCTTT.

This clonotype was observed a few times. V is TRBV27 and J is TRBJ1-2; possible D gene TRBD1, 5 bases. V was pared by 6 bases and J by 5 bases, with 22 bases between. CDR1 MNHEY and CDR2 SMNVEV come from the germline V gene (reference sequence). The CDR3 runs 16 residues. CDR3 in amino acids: CASRDIGRRPIYGYTF. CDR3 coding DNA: TGTGCCAGCAGGGACATCGGCAGGAGGCCTATATATGGCTACACCTTC.

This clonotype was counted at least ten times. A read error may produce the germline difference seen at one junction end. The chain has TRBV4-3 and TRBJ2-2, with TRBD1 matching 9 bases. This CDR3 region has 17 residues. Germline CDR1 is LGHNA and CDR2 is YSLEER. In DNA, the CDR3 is TGCGCCAGCAGCCAAGAGCCTGGGACAGGGAACGCCGGGGAGCTGTTTTTT. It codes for CASSQEPGTGNAGELFF.

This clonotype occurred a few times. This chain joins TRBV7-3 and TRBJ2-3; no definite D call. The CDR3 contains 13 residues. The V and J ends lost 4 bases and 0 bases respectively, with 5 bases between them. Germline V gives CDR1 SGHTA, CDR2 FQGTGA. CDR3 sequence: CASSSDSTDTQYF. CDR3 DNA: TGTGCCAGCAGCTCTGACAGCACAGATACGCAGTATTTT. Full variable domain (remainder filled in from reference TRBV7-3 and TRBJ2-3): GAGVSQTPSNKVTEKGKYVELRCDPISGHTALYWYRQSLGQGPEFLIYFQGTGAADDSGLPNDRFFAVRPEGSVSTLKIQRTERGDSAVYLCASSSDSTDTQYFGPGTRLTVL.

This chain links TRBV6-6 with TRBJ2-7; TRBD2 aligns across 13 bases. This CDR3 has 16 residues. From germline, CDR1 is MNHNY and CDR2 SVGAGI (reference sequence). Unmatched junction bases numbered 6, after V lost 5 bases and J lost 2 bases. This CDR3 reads CASSQLAGGITYEQYF. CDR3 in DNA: TGTGCCAGCAGTCAACTAGCGGGGGGGATCACCTACGAGCAGTACTTC.

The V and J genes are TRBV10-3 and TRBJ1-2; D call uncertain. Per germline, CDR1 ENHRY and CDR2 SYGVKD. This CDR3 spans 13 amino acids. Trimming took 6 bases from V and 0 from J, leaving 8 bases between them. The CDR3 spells CAISRDTNYGYTF. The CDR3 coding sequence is TGTGCCATCAGCCGGGATACTAACTATGGCTACACCTTC.

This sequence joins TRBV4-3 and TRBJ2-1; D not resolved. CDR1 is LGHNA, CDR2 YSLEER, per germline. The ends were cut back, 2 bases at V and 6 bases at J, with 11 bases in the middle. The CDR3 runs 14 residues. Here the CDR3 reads CASSQRAMGNEQFF. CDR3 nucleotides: TGCGCCAGCAGCCAAAGAGCAATGGGCAATGAGCAGTTCTTC.

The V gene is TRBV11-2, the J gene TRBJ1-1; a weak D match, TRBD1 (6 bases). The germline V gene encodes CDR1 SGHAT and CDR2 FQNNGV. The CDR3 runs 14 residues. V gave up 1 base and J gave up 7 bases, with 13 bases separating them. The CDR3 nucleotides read TGTGCCAGCAGCTTAGTCCCTGACAGGCTTGAAGCTTTCTTT. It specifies CASSLVPDRLEAFF. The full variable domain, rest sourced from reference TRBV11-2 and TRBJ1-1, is EAGVAQSPRYKIIEKRQSVAFWCNPISGHATLYWYQQILGQGPKLLIQFQNNGVVDDSQLPKDRFSAERLKGVDSTLKIQPAKLEDSAVYLCASSLVPDRLEAFFGQGTRLTVV.

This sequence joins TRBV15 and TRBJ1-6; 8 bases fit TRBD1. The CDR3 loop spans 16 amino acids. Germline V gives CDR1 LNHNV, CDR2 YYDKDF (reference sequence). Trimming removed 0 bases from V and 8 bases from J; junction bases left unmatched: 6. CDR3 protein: CATSRDRYRGDSPLHF. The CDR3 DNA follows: TGTGCCACCAGCAGAGACCGTTACAGGGGGGATTCACCCCTCCACTTT. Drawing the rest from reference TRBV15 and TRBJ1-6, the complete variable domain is DAMVIQNPRYQVTQFGKPVTLSCSQTLNHNVMYWYQQKSSQAPKLLFHYYDKDFNNEADTPDNFQSRRPNTSFCFLDIRSPGLGDTAMYLCATSRDRYRGDSPLHFGNGTRLTVT.

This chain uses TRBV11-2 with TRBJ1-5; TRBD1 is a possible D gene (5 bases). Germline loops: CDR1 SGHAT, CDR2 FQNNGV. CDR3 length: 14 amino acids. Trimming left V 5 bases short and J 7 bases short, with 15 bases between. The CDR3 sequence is CASSPDSGRQPQHF. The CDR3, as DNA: TGTGCCAGCAGCCCAGACAGTGGTCGACAGCCCCAGCATTTT.

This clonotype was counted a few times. Written as DNA, the CDR3 is TGTGCCATCAGCACTTCAGGGGGCGCAGGCAATCAGCCCCAGCATTTT. Translating it yields CAISTSGGAGNQPQHF. The chain couples TRBV10-3 to TRBJ1-5; 8 bases fit TRBD1. Germline CDR1 ENHRY, CDR2 SYGVKD. V lost 6 bases to trimming and J lost 2 bases; unmatched junction nucleotides: 9. This CDR3 contains 16 residues.

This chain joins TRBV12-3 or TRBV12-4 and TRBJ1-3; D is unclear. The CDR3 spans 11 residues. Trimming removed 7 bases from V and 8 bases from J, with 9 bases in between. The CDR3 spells CASMIGDTIYF. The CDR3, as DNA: TGTGCCAGCATGATCGGGGACACCATATATTTT.

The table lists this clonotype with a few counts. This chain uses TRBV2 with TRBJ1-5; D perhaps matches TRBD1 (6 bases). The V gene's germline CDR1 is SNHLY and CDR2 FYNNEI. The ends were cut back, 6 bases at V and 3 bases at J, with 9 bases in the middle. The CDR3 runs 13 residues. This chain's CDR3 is CASSRDNNQPQHF. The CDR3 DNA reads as TGTGCCAGCAGCCGGGACAACAATCAGCCCCAGCATTTT.

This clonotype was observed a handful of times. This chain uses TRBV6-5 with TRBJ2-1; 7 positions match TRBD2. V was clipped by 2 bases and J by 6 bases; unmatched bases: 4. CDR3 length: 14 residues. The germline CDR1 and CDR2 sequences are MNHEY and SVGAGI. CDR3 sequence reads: CASSYGGRPNEQFF. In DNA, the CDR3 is TGTGCCAGCAGTTACGGCGGGAGACCCAATGAGCAGTTCTTC.

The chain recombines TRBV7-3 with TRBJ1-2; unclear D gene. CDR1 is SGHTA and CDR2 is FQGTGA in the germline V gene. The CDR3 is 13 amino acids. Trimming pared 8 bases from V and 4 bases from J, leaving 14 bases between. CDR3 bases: TGTGCCAGCGCTCCCGGGAGCCTCTATGGCTACACCTTC. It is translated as CASAPGSLYGYTF. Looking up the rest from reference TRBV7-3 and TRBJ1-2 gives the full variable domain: GAGVSQTPSNKVTEKGKYVELRCDPISGHTALYWYRQSLGQGPEFLIYFQGTGAADDSGLPNDRFFAVRPEGSVSTLKIQRTERGDSAVYLCASAPGSLYGYTFGSGTRLTVV.

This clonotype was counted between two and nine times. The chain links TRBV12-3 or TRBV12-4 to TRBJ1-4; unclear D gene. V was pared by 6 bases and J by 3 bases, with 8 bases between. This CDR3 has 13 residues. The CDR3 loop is CASSQDPNEKLFF. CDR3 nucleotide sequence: TGTGCCAGCAGCCAAGACCCTAATGAAAAACTGTTTTTT.

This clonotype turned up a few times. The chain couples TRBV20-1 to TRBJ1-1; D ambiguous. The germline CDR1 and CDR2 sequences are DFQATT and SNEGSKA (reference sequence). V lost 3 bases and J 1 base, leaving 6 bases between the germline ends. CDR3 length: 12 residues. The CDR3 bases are TGCAGTGCTAGTCTGTCGAACACTGAAGCTTTCTTT. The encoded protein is CSASLSNTEAFF.